Below are 4 T cell receptor beta chains sequenced from a single sample in a study of blood T cell repertoires in COVID-19. Sequencing was performed with immunoSEQ multiplex PCR; in TCRdb, only in-frame clones are kept and a portion is missing. The table records hundreds of thousands of clones, about 88% of them present only once. Sequencing input: PBMCs or T cells enriched from blood (not recorded which). The source is a woman in her sixties in a cohort exposed to, infected with or recovered from COVID-19 (not recorded which).

V gene TRBV5-1 combines with J gene TRBJ1-5; D possibly corresponds to TRBD1 (5 bases). The CDR3 contains 14 residues. The germline V gene encodes CDR1 SGHRS and CDR2 YFSETQ. The V end was cut by 4 bases, the J end by 7 bases, with 15 bases between. The CDR3 DNA follows: TGCGCCAGCAGCCCCGGACACCAACTACAGCCCCAGCATTTT. Translation gives CASSPGHQLQPQHF.

The chain links TRBV19 to TRBJ1-5; weak D call: TRBD1 (6 bases). This CDR3 region has 16 residues. Germline V gene data show CDR1 as LNHDA and CDR2 as SQIVND (reference sequence). Trimming took off 6 bases at V and 4 bases at J, with 19 bases between the two ends. The CDR3 nucleotides are TGTGCCAGTAGCGCCGGGACACTCTTATGGAATCAGCCCCAGCATTTT. Translated: CASSAGTLLWNQPQHF.

J is TRBJ2-1 and V is TRBV24-1; the match to TRBD2 covers 12 bases. The CDR3 loop spans 16 amino acids. Germline CDR1 KGHDR, CDR2 SFDVKD. V shed 7 bases, J shed 4 bases, and the junction held 7 bases outside the gene matches. CDR3 region: CATSPMTSGSYNEQFF. CDR3 sequence (DNA): TGTGCCACCAGCCCTATGACTAGCGGGAGTTACAATGAGCAGTTCTTC.

The J gene is TRBJ1-1, the V gene TRBV3-1 (or the pseudogene TRBV3-2); D uncertain. Germline CDR1 reads LGHDT; CDR2 reads YNNKEL (reference sequence). Trimming removed 1 base from V and 4 bases from J, with 10 bases in between. CDR3 length equals 14 residues. The CDR3 protein is CASSQAAVGTEAFF. DNA for the CDR3: TGTGCCAGCAGCCAAGCGGCGGTGGGCACTGAAGCTTTCTTT.